The 22 T cell receptor beta chains in this list originate from one sample, sequenced in a study of shared clonotypes between healthy human individuals. CD8 cells regarded as naive lacked CD45RO, were positively chosen for CCR7, and omitted terminally differentiated effector memory CD45RA+ cells. Using immunoSEQ multiplex PCR, the repertoire was profiled, and TCRdb retains in-frame clones only, with some absent. The sample yields about 2,100,000 clones, approximately 94% seen once. The sequencing input was naive CD8+ T cells from PBMCs. The receptors originated from a man younger than 35 in good health. Some clones in this sample may be carry-over from other donors' samples.

The chain joins TRBV13 to TRBJ2-7, with D possibly being TRBD2 (6 bases). V was cut by 5 bases and J by 0 bases, with 17 bases left in between. The CDR3 has 16 amino acids. The V gene's germline CDR1 is PRHDT and CDR2 FYEKMQ (reference sequence). The chain's CDR3 is CASSGYGGISSYEQYF. As DNA, the CDR3 is TGTGCCAGCAGCGGTTATGGGGGGATTAGCTCCTACGAGCAGTACTTC.

Regarding this clone: One junction end disagrees with the germline gene, perhaps due to a read error. CDR3 loop: CASQQGMGQNRPQHF. The CDR3 coding sequence is TGTGCCAGCCAACAGGGTATGGGACAGAATCGGCCCCAGCATTTT. The chain links TRBV27 to TRBJ1-5, with TRBD1 matching 7 bases. Per the germline V gene, CDR1 is MNHEY and CDR2 is SMNVEV (reference sequence). The length of the CDR3 is 15 residues.

The chain uses TRBV11-2 and TRBJ2-1; D call uncertain. This CDR3 comprises 13 residues. V was trimmed by 0 bases and J by 12 bases, leaving 12 bases between them. CDR1 and CDR2 (germline): SGHAT, FQNNGV. CDR3 residues: CASSLDDARGQFF. In nucleotides, the CDR3 is TGTGCCAGCAGCTTAGATGATGCACGAGGGCAGTTCTTC.

This chain uses TRBV27 with TRBJ2-1, with no clear D. Trimming pared 6 bases from V and 10 bases from J, leaving 19 bases between. Germline V lookup: CDR1 MNHEY, CDR2 SMNVEV (reference sequence). The CDR3 spans 14 residues. CDR3 nucleotides: TGTGCCAGCAGCTACGCACCCTTAGTAGCCGAGCAGTTCTTC. This sequence encodes CASSYAPLVAEQFF.

The chain has TRBV7-9 and TRBJ2-3; D is ambiguous. This CDR3 has 14 residues. The ends were cut back, 1 base at V and 2 bases at J, with 7 bases in the middle. The germline V gene has CDR1 SEHNR and CDR2 FQNEAQ (reference sequence). Here the CDR3 DNA reads TGTGCCAGCAGCTTAGTAGGCCCCACAGATACGCAGTATTTT. Amino acids: CASSLVGPTDTQYF.

The chain employs TRBV2 and TRBJ1-3, with 9 bases that match TRBD1. Per the germline V gene, CDR1 is SNHLY and CDR2 is FYNNEI. With 6 bases clipped from V and 4 bases from J, the junction kept 7 bases outside the gene matches. The CDR3 runs 15 residues. The CDR3 spells CASRPWTGEGNTIYF. The CDR3 nucleotides are TGTGCCAGCAGGCCATGGACAGGGGAAGGAAACACCATATATTTT.

The chain couples TRBV27 to TRBJ2-2, with TRBD2 as a possible D gene (6 bases). This CDR3 contains 14 residues. Trimming took off 2 bases at V and 4 bases at J, with 8 bases between the two ends. The V gene's germline CDR1 is MNHEY and CDR2 SMNVEV (reference sequence). Written as DNA, the CDR3 is TGTGCCAGCAGTTTAGGGGGGACCACCGGGGAGCTGTTTTTT. Its translation is CASSLGGTTGELFF.

On this clone: Other nucleotide sequences in the sample specify the same CDR3. The gene calls are TRBV27 and TRBJ1-1, with D possibly TRBD1 on 5 matching bases. This CDR3 region has 14 residues. Germline V lookup: CDR1 MNHEY, CDR2 SMNVEV (reference sequence). The V gene lost 2 bases and the J gene lost 4 bases, with 11 bases spanning the gap. The CDR3 here is CASSLRGAFTEAFF. DNA of the CDR3: TGTGCCAGCAGTTTACGCGGGGCCTTCACTGAAGCTTTCTTT.

The V call is TRBV6-4, the J call TRBJ2-2; 9 bases are a match to TRBD2. The CDR3 covers 16 residues. Germline assignment: CDR1 MRHNA and CDR2 SNTAGT. J was trimmed by 1 base and V by 8 bases; bases with no gene match: 8. The CDR3 DNA is TGTGCCAGCCCCCTGAGGCGGGAGGGGAACACCGGGGAGCTGTTTTTT. Protein: CASPLRREGNTGELFF.

J is TRBJ1-2 and V is TRBV11-2; D is uncertain. V was pared by 5 bases and J by 3 bases, with 7 bases between. Germline CDR1 reads SGHAT; CDR2 reads FQNNGV. This CDR3 comprises 12 residues. In nucleotides, the CDR3 is TGTGCCAGCAGCACCAGCTACTATGGCTACACCTTC. This translates into CASSTSYYGYTF. Variable domain in full (rest from reference TRBV11-2 and TRBJ1-2): EAGVAQSPRYKIIEKRQSVAFWCNPISGHATLYWYQQILGQGPKLLIQFQNNGVVDDSQLPKDRFSAERLKGVDSTLKIQPAKLEDSAVYLCASSTSYYGYTFGSGTRLTVV.

A remark on this clone: At the DNA level, this CDR3 is encoded by other sequences in the same sample as well. The chain is built from TRBV5-1 and TRBJ2-7; TRBD2 agrees at 7 bases. The CDR3 sequence is 14 residues long. V was pared by 1 base and J by 2 bases, with 3 bases of the junction left unmatched. The germline gives CDR1 SGHRS, CDR2 YFSETQ. In DNA form, the CDR3 reads TGCGCCAGCAGCTTGTCTAGCGGTACCTACGAGCAGTACTTC. It yields the protein CASSLSSGTYEQYF.

This clone was found once. The V and J genes are TRBV11-2 and TRBJ2-1; D assignment may be TRBD1 or TRBD2 (5 bases each). The CDR3 loop spans 15 amino acids. V was cut by 5 bases and J by 4 bases, with 15 bases left in between. Germline V lookup: CDR1 SGHAT, CDR2 FQNNGV. DNA for the CDR3: TGTGCCAGCAGCAACCGGGACCGTAGTTACAATGAGCAGTTCTTC. Protein: CASSNRDRSYNEQFF.

As for this clone: Other DNA sequences of this sample code for an identical CDR3. The chain couples TRBV28 to TRBJ2-7; the D call may be TRBD1 or TRBD2 (5 bases each). There are 14 residues in the CDR3. V lost 1 base and J lost 3, with 10 bases in between. CDR1 MDHEN and CDR2 SYDVKM come from the germline V gene. The CDR3 loop reads CASSLLGTGYEQYF. CDR3 DNA: TGTGCCAGCAGTTTATTGGGGACGGGCTACGAGCAGTACTTC.

V is TRBV10-1 and J is TRBJ2-7; D possibly uses TRBD1 or TRBD2 (5 bases each). V was pared by 3 bases and J by 7 bases, with 22 bases between. The CDR3 contains 16 residues. Germline V lookup: CDR1 WNHNN, CDR2 SYGVQD (reference sequence). The CDR3 reads CASSEVSGGFWGEQYF. For the CDR3, the DNA is TGCGCCAGCAGTGAAGTCTCCGGCGGCTTCTGGGGGGAGCAGTACTTC.

This chain connects TRBV4-1 to TRBJ1-2, with D possibly TRBD1 on 6 matching bases. Germline V gives CDR1 MGHRA, CDR2 YSYEKL. Trimming took off 0 bases at V and 4 bases at J, with 12 bases between the two ends. The CDR3 extends over 15 amino acids. CDR3 DNA sequence: TGCGCCAGCAGCCAAGATGGCAGGGGAATCTATGGCTACACCTTC. Its protein product is CASSQDGRGIYGYTF.

This rearrangement joins TRBV2 to TRBJ2-3; 12 positions agree with TRBD2. Trimming at V came to 7 bases and at J to 4 bases, leaving 9 bases not matched to a gene. Germline CDR1 and CDR2: SNHLY and FYNNEI. The CDR3 contains 16 residues. The CDR3 here is CASTKRTSGNSDTQYF. In DNA form, the CDR3 reads TGTGCCAGCACCAAGAGGACTAGCGGGAATTCAGATACGCAGTATTTT.

This clone was detected once. V gene TRBV27 combines with J gene TRBJ1-2; the D is unclear. From germline, CDR1 is MNHEY and CDR2 SMNVEV (reference sequence). The CDR3 has 16 residues. Deletions cut 2 bases from V and 4 bases from J, with 17 bases between. CDR3 coding DNA: TGTGCCAGCAGTTTAGGAAGGGTGTCGTTTGGCTATGGCTACACCTTC. Its protein product is CASSLGRVSFGYGYTF.

The chain couples TRBV7-2 to TRBJ1-5; D is unresolved. The CDR3 loop spans 14 amino acids. V lost 3 bases, J lost 3 bases, and 9 bases lay in between. Germline V gene lookup returns CDR1 SGHTA and CDR2 FQGNSA. CDR3 amino acids: CASSFAGYNQPQHF. CDR3 nucleotide sequence: TGTGCCAGCAGCTTCGCAGGCTACAATCAGCCCCAGCATTTT. The whole variable domain, remainder taken from reference TRBV7-2 and TRBJ1-5, is GAGVSQSPSNKVTEKGKDVELRCDPISGHTALYWYRQSLGQGLEFLIYFQGNSAPDKSGLPSDRFSAERTGGSVSTLTIQRTQQEDSAVYLCASSFAGYNQPQHFGDGTRLSIL.

This clone came up once. Other DNA sequences of this sample code for an identical CDR3. The V call is TRBV11-2, the J call TRBJ2-7; D gene unclear. Trimming shortened V by 5 bases and J by 1 base, and 6 bases separated the two germline ends. The CDR3 extends over 12 amino acids. In germline, CDR1 is SGHAT, CDR2 FQNNGV. The CDR3 nucleotides read TGTGCCAGCAGCGGGTTATCCTACGAGCAGTACTTC. It yields the protein CASSGLSYEQYF.

The rearrangement uses TRBV27 and TRBJ2-7; 8 nucleotides agree with TRBD1. CDR1 is MNHEY, CDR2 SMNVEV, per germline (reference sequence). V was pared by 5 bases and J by 5 bases, with 8 bases of the junction left unmatched. This CDR3 spans 14 amino acids. The CDR3: CASSPQGVDHEQYF. The CDR3 nucleotides are TGTGCCAGCAGTCCACAGGGGGTCGACCACGAGCAGTACTTC.

The J gene is TRBJ1-4, the V gene TRBV7-9, with D unresolved. V was trimmed by 1 base and J by 7 bases, leaving 19 bases between them. The CDR3 totals 17 residues. Germline V CDR1 and CDR2: SEHNR, FQNEAQ (reference sequence). CDR3 nucleotide sequence: TGTGCCAGCAGCTTAGAGACGGAGTGGCCGATTGGTGAAAAACTGTTTTTT. This codes for CASSLETEWPIGEKLFF.

The chain employs TRBV27 and TRBJ1-5; 8 bases are shared with TRBD1. Germline V gene lookup returns CDR1 MNHEY and CDR2 SMNVEV (reference sequence). This CDR3 spans 14 amino acids. Germline trimming cut 6 bases from V and 5 bases from J; bases unmatched to any gene: 6. CDR3 DNA: TGTGCCAGCAGGGCCGGGACAGGACATCAGCCCCAGCATTTT. Translation gives CASRAGTGHQPQHF.